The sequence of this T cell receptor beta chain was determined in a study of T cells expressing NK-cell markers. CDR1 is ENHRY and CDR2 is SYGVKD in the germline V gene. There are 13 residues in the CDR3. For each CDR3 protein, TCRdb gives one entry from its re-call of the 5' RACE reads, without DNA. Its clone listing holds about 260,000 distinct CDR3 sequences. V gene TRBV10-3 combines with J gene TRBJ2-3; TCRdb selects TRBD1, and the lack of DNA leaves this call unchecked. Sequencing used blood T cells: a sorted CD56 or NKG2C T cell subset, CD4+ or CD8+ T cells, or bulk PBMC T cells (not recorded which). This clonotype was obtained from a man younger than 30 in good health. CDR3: CAIRGGSTDTQYF.